This TCR beta chain was observed in a study of T cells after posttransplantation cyclophosphamide. Findings and caveats of the study: Later post-transplant blood repertoires were often dominated by donor CD8+ memory clones. Recipient CMV seropositivity and CMV reactivation strongly tracked TRB clonality.

In this sample, this clone turned up many times. Its antigen remains unidentified. The related graft donor's blood sample was taken on the day of bone marrow donation. In germline, CDR1 is SGHVS, CDR2 FNYEAQ. V lost 5 bases, J lost 3 bases, and 13 bases lay in between. The CDR3 spans 14 residues. Using immunoSEQ multiplex PCR, the repertoire was profiled, and TCRdb retains in-frame clones only, with some absent. This record lists about 38,000 clones, none seen once only, and the top ten clones contain more than 2%. This rearrangement joins TRBV7-6 to TRBJ1-2; D gene ambiguous. Sequences were obtained from PBMCs. This receptor was identified in a middle-aged man in good health, CMV-negative, and a related stem cell transplant donor. CDR3 nucleotide sequence: TGTGCCAGCAGCCCAGGCCAGGAATACTATGGCTACACCTTC. Translated, it gives CASSPGQEYYGYTF.